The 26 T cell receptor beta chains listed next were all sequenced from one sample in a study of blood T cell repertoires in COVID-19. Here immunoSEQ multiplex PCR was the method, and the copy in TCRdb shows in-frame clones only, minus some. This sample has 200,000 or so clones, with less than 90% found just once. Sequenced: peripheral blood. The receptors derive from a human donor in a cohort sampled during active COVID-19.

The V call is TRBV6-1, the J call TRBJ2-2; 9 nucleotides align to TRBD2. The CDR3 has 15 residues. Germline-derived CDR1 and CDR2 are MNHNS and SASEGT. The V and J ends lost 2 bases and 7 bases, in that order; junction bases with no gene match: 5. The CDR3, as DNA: TGTGCCAGCAGTGAAATTAGCGGGGGAGGCGGGGAGCTGTTTTTT. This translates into CASSEISGGGGELFF.

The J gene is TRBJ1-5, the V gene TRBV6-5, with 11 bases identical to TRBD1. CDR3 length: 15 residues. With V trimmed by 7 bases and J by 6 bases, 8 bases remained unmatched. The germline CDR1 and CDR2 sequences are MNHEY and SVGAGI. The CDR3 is CASTGQGALGQPQHF. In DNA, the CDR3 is TGTGCCAGCACCGGACAGGGGGCGTTGGGTCAGCCCCAGCATTTT.

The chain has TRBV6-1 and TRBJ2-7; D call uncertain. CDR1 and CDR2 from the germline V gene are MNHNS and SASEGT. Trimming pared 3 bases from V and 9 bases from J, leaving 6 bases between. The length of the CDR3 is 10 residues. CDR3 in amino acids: CASSDAVQYV. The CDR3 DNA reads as TGTGCCAGCAGTGATGCGGTGCAGTACGTC.

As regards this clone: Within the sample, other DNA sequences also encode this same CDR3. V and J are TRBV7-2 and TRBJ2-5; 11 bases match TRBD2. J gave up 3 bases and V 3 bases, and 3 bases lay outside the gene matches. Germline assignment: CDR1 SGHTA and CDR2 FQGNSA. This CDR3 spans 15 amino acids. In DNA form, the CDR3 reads TGTGCCAGCAGCTTGAGACTAGCGGGGAAAGAGACCCAGTACTTC. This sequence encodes CASSLRLAGKETQYF.

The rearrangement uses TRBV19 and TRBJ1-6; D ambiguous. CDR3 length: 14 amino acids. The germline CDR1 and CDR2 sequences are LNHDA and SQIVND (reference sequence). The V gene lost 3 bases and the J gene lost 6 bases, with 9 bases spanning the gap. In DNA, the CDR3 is TGTGCCAGTAGTATCGGTGTCCCTAATTCACCCCTCCACTTT. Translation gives CASSIGVPNSPLHF.

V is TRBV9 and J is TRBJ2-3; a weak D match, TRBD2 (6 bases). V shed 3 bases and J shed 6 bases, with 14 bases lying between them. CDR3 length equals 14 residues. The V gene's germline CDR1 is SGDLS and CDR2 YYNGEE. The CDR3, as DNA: TGTGCCAGCAGCGCGCTCCGGGGGTCGGATACGCAGTATTTT. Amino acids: CASSALRGSDTQYF.

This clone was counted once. DNA of the CDR3: TGTGCCAGCAGCTCCTCGACTAGCGGGAGTCCCAATGAGCAGTTCTTC. It yields the protein CASSSSTSGSPNEQFF. This rearrangement joins TRBV27 to TRBJ2-1, with 12 bases identical to TRBD2. The V segment lost 6 bases and the J segment 6 bases; nucleotides outside the gene matches: 9. The CDR3 is 16 amino acids. Looked up from germline, CDR1 is MNHEY and CDR2 is SMNVEV (reference sequence).

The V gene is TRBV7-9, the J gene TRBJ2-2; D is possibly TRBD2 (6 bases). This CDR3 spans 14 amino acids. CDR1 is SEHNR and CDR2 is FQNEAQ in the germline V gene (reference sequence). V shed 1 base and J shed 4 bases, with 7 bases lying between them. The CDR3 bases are TGTGCCAGCAGCTTAGGGGAGGCCACCGGGGAGCTGTTTTTT. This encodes CASSLGEATGELFF.

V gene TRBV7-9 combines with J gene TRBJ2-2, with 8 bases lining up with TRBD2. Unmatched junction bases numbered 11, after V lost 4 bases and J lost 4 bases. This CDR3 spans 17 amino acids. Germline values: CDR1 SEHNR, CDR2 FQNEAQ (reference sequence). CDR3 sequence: CASSSLGGGLLTGELFF. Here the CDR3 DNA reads TGTGCCAGCAGCTCGTTGGGCGGGGGGCTCCTCACCGGGGAGCTGTTTTTT.

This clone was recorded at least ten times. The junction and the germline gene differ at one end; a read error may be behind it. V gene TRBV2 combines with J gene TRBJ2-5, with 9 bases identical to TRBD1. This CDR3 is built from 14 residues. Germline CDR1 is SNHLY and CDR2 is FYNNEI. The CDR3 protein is CASREGTGWETQYF. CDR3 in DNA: TGTGCCAGCAGGGAAGGGACAGGGTGGGAGACCCAGTACTTC. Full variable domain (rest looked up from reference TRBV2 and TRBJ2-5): EPEVTQTPSHQVTQMGQEVILRCVPISNHLYFYWYRQILGQKVEFLVSFYNNEISEKSEIFDDQFSVERPDGSNFTLKIRSTKLEDSAMYFCASREGTGWETQYFGPGTRLLVL.

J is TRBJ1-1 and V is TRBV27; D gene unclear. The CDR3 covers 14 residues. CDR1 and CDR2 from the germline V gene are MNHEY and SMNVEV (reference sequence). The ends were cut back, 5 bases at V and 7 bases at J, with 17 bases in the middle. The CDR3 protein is CASSPHVAPGEAFF. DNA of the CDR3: TGTGCCAGCAGTCCCCATGTGGCGCCAGGTGAAGCTTTCTTT.

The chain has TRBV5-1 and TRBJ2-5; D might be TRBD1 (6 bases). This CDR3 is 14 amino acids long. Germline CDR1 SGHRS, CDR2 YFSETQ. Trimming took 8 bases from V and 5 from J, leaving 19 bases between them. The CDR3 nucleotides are TGCGCCAGTGGATTTGTGGGGGCCGGGGAGACCCAGTACTTC. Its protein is CASGFVGAGETQYF.

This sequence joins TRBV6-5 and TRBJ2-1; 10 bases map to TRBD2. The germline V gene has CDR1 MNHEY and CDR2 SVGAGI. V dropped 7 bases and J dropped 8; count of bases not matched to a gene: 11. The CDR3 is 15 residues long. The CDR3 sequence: CASTPWLAGAYEQFF. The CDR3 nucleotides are TGTGCCAGCACCCCCTGGCTAGCGGGGGCATATGAGCAGTTCTTC.

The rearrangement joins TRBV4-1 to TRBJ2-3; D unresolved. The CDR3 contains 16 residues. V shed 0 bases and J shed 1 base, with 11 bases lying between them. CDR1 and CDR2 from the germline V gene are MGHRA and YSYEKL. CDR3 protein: CASSQEQSSGTDTQYF. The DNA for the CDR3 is TGCGCCAGCAGCCAAGAGCAATCGAGCGGCACAGATACGCAGTATTTT.

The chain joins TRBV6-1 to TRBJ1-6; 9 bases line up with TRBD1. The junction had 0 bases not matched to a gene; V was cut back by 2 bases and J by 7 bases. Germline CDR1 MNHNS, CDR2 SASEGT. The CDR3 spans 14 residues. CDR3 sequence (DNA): TGTGCCAGCAGTGAAACAGGGGGCAATTCACCCCTCCACTTT. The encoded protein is CASSETGGNSPLHF.

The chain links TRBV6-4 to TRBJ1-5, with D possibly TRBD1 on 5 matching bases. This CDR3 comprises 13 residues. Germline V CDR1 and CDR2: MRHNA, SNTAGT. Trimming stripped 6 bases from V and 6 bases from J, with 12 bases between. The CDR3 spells CASSTDSTQPQHF. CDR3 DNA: TGTGCCAGCAGCACCGACAGTACTCAGCCCCAGCATTTT.

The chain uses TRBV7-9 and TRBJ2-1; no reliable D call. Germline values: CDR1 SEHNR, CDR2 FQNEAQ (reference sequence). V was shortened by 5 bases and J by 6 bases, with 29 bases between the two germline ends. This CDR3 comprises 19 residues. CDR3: CASSLGPVPTMRKSNEQFF. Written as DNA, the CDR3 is TGTGCCAGCAGCCTTGGTCCCGTACCCACGATGAGGAAGAGCAATGAGCAGTTCTTC.

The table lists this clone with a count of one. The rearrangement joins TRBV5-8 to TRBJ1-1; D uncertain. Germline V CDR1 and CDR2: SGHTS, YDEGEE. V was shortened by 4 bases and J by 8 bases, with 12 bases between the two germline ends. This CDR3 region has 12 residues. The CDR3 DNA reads TGTGCCAGCAGCCCGGCGAGGGCGGAAGCTTTCTTT. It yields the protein CASSPARAEAFF.

The chain's CDR3 is CASSPGQRNTEAFF. CDR3 bases: TGTGCCAGCAGCCCGGGACAGCGGAACACTGAAGCTTTCTTT. The J gene is TRBJ1-1, the V gene TRBV7-9; TRBD1 aligns across 7 bases. J lost 1 base, V lost 5 bases, and 4 bases had no gene match. The CDR3 is 14 residues long. CDR1 SEHNR and CDR2 FQNEAQ come from the germline V gene (reference sequence).

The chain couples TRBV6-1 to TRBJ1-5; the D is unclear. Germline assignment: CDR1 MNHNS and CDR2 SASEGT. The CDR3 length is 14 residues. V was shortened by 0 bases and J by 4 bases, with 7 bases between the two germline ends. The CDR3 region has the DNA TGTGCCAGCAGTGAAGCCTCAGTAAATCAGCCCCAGCATTTT. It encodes CASSEASVNQPQHF.

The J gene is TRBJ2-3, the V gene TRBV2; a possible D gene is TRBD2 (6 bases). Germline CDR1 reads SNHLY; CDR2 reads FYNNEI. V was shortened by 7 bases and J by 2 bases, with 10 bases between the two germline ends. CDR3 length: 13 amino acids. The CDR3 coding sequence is TGTGCCAGCACCGGGAGTCCCACAGATACGCAGTATTTT. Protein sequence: CASTGSPTDTQYF.

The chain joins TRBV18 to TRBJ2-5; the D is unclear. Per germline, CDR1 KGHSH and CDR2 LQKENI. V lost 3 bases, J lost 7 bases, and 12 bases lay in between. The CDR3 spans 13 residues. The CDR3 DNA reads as TGTGCCAGCTCACCCCCTCAGATTTTGACCCAGTACTTC. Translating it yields CASSPPQILTQYF.

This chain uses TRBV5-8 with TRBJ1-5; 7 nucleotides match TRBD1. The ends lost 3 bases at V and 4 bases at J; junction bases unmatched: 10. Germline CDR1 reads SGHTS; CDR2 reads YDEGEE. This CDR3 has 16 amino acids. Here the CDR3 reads CASSWYRGSGNQPQHF. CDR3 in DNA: TGTGCCAGCAGCTGGTACAGGGGAAGTGGGAATCAGCCCCAGCATTTT.

The CDR3 region is CASSVRGRGSADTQYF. CDR3 nucleotides: TGTGCCAGCAGCGTCAGGGGGCGAGGGAGCGCAGATACGCAGTATTTT. The rearrangement joins TRBV9 to TRBJ2-3; TRBD1 matches at 8 bases. The CDR3 is 16 amino acids. V gave up 2 bases and J gave up 4 bases; unmatched junction bases: 9. Germline V gene data show CDR1 as SGDLS and CDR2 as YYNGEE.

CDR3 in amino acids: CASSPDRVNGELFF. In DNA form, the CDR3 reads TGCGCCAGCAGCCCGGACAGGGTCAACGGGGAGCTGTTTTTT. The rearrangement links TRBV5-1 to TRBJ2-2; TRBD1 matches at 8 bases. The V segment lost 4 bases and the J segment 7 bases; nucleotides outside the gene matches: 6. CDR3 length: 14 amino acids. Germline loops: CDR1 SGHRS, CDR2 YFSETQ.

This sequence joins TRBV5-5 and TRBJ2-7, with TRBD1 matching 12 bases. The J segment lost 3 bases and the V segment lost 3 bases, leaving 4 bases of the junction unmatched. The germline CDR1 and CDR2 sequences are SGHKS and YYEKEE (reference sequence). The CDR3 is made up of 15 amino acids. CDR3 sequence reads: CASSWGQGANYEQYF. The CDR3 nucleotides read TGTGCCAGCAGCTGGGGACAGGGGGCAAACTACGAGCAGTACTTC.